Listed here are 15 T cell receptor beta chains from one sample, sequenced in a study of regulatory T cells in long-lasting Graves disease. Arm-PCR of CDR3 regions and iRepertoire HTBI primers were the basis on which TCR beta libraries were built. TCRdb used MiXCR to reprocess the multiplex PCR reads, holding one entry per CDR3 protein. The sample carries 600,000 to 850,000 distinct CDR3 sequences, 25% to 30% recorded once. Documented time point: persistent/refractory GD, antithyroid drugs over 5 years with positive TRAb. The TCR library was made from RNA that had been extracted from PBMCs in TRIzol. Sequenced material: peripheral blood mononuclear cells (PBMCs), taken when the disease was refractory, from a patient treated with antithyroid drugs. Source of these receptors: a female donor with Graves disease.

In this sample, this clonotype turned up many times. CDR3 bases: TGTGCCAGCAGCCTGACAGGGGCATCCTACGAGCAGTACTTC. It translates to CASSLTGASYEQYF. The gene calls are TRBV5-5 and TRBJ2-7; TRBD1 agrees at 8 bases. Germline loops: CDR1 SGHKS, CDR2 YYEKEE (reference sequence). J lost 1 base, V lost 4 bases, and 4 bases had no gene match. The CDR3 consists of 14 residues.

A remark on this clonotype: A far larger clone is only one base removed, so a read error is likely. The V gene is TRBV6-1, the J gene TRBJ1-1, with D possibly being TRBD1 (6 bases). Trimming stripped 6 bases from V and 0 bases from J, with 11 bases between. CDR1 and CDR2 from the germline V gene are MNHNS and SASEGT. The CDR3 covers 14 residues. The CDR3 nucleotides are TGTGCCAGCAGCCCCAAGGGGGTGAACACTGAAGCTTTCTTT. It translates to CASSPKGVNTEAFF.

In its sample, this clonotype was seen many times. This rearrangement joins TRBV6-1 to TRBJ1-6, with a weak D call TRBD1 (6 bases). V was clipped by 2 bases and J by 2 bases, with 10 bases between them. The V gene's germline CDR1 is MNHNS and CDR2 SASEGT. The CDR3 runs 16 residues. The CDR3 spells CASSEIRTAYNSPLHF. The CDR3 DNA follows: TGTGCCAGCAGTGAAATACGGACAGCCTATAATTCACCCCTCCACTTT.

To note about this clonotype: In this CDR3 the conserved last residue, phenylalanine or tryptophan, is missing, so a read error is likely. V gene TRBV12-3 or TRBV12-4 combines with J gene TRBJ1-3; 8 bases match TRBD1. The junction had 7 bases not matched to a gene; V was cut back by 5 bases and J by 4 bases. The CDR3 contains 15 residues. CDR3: CASSRWTGPGNTIYS. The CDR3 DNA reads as TGTGCCAGCAGTCGCTGGACAGGGCCAGGAAACACCATATATTCT.

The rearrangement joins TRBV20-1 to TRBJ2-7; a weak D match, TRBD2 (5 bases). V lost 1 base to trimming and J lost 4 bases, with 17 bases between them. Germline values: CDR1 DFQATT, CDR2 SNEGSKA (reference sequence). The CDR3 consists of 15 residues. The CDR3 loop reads CSARGPRLREYEQYF. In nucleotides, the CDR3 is TGCAGTGCTAGAGGCCCCCGACTTAGGGAGTACGAGCAGTACTTC.

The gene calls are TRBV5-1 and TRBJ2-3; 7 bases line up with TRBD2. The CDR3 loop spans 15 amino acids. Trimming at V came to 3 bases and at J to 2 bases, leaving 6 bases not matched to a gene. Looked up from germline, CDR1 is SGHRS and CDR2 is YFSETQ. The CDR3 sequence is CASSSRTRLTDTQYF. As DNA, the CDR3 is TGCGCCAGCAGCTCCCGGACTAGACTCACAGATACGCAGTATTTT.

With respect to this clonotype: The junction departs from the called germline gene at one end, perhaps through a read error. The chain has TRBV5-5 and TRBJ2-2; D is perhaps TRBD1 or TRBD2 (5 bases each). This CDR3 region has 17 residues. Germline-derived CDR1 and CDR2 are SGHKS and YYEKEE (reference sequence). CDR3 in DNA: TGTGCCAGCAGCTACGATATGGGGCGCGGGTCTTTCGGGGAGCTGTCTTTT. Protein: CASSYDMGRGSFGELSF.

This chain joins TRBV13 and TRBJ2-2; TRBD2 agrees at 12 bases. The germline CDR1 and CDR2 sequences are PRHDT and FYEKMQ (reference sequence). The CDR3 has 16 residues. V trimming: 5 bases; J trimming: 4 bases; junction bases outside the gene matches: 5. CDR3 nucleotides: TGTGCCAGCAGCCAAGGACTAGCGGGATCCACCGGGGAGCTGTTTTTT. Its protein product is CASSQGLAGSTGELFF.

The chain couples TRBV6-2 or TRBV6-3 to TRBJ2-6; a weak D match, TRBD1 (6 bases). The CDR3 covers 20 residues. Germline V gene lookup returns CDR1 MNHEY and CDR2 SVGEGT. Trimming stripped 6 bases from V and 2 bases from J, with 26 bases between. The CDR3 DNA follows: TGTGCCAGCAGCCCTGGCCCCTGGACAGCCCGCGACCCTGGGGCCAACGTCCTGACTTTC. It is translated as CASSPGPWTARDPGANVLTF.

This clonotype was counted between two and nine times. Written as DNA, the CDR3 is TGCAGTCCGCTAGGACAGGGGTACACTGAAGCTTTCTTT. It codes for CSPLGQGYTEAFF. This chain links TRBV20-1 with TRBJ1-1; 9 nucleotides align to TRBD1. With V trimmed by 8 bases and J by 3 bases, 7 bases remained unmatched. Germline-derived CDR1 and CDR2 are DFQATT and SNEGSKA (reference sequence). This CDR3 has 13 amino acids.

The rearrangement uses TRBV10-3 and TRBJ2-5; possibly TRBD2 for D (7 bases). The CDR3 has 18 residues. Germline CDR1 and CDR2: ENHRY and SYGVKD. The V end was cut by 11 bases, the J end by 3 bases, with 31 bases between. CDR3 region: CAAAGSLWGGPQEETQYF. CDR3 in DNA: TGTGCCGCAGCGGGGAGTCTCTGGGGGGGCCCTCAGGAAGAGACCCAGTACTTC.

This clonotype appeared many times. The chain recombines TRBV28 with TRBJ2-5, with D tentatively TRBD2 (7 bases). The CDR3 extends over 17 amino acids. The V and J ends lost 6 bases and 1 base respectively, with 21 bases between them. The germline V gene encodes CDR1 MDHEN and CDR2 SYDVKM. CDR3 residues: CASSPTGGREGQETQYF. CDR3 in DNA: TGTGCCAGCAGCCCCACCGGGGGCAGGGAGGGCCAAGAGACCCAGTACTTC.

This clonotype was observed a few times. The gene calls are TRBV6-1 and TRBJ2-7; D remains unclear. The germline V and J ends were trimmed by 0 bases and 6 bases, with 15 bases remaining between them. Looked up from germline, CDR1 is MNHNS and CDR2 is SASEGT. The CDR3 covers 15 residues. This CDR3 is CASSEALFLVTEQYF. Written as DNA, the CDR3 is TGTGCCAGCAGTGAAGCGCTTTTTTTAGTAACCGAGCAGTACTTC.

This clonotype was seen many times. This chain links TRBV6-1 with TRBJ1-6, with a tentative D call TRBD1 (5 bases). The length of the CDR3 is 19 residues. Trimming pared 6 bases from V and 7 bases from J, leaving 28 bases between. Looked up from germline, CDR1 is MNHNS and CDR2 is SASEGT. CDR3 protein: CASSRQTGTATGPNSPLHF. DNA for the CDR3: TGTGCCAGCAGCCGTCAAACCGGGACGGCCACAGGACCAAATTCACCCCTCCACTTT.

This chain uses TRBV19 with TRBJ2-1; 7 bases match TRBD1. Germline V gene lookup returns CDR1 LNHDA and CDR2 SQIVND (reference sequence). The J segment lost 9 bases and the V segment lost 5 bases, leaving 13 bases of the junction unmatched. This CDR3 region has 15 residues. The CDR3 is CASSSPGQKISEQFF. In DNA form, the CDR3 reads TGTGCCAGTAGTTCGCCGGGACAGAAAATCAGTGAGCAGTTCTTC.